This T cell receptor (beta chain) was retrieved from a study of blood T cell repertoires in COVID-19. Libraries were prepared by immunoSEQ multiplex PCR; TCRdb keeps only in-frame clonotypes and omits some of them. The table has about 99,000 clones, 84% seen once; the top ten hold roughly 13%. Looked up from germline, CDR1 is MDHEN and CDR2 is SYDVKM. The CDR3 consists of 16 residues. Trimming cost V 6 bases and J 2 bases; bases outside gene matches: 8. The chain couples TRBV28 to TRBJ1-5; TRBD1 matches at 9 bases. The receptor was derived from a human donor in a cohort sampled during active or convalescent COVID-19. Material: peripheral blood. The DNA of the CDR3 is TGTGCCAGCAGGCCCACAGGGGGCGGAGGCAATCAGCCCCAGCATTTT. Amino acid sequence: CASRPTGGGGNQPQHF.